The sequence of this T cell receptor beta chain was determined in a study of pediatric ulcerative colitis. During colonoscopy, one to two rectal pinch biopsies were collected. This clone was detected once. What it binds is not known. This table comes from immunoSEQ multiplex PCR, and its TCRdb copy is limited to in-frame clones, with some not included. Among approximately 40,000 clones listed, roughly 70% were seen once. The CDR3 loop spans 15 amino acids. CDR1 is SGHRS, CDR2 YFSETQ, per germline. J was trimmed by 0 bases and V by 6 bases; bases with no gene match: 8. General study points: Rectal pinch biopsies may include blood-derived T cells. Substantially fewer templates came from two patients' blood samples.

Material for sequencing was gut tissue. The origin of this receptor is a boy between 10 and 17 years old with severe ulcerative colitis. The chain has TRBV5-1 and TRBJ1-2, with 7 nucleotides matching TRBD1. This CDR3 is CASIGGEGSNYGYTF. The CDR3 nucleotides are TGCGCCAGCATAGGGGGCGAAGGGTCTAACTATGGCTACACCTTC.